This T cell receptor (beta chain) originates from a study of OX40 agonist ivuxolimab in advanced cancers. Study summary: Patients with prior anti-PD-1, anti-PD-L1 or anti-CTLA-4 therapy were eligible; about 40% had some. A partial response was reached by three patients: one with hepatocellular carcinoma and two with cutaneous melanoma. Findings and limits, study-wide: Some patients who did not respond also had low normalized T-cell clonal expansion.

This clone showed up just once. Antigen: not known. Trimming removed 3 bases from V and 5 bases from J; junction bases left unmatched: 10. Germline V gene sequence: CDR1 MNHEY, CDR2 SVGAGI. The CDR3 consists of 16 residues. TCRdb's table, derived via immunoSEQ multiplex PCR, lists solely in-frame clones and lacks some. Among roughly 80,000 clones listed, over 75% were seen once. This clonotype was sampled from an adult with an advanced solid tumor such as melanoma, head and neck, liver or kidney cancer. V is TRBV6-5 and J is TRBJ2-5; TRBD2 aligns across 9 bases. The source material was CD4+ or CD8+ T cells sorted from blood, sampled in a trial of the OX40 agonist ivuxolimab. The CDR3: CASSYSAGLASETQYF. As DNA, the CDR3 is TGTGCCAGCAGTTATTCGGCTGGACTAGCGTCGGAGACCCAGTACTTC.